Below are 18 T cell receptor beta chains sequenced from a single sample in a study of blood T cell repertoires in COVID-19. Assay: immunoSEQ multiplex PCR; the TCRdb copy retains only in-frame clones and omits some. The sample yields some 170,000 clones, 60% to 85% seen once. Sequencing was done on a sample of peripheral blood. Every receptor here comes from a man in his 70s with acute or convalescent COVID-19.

This CDR3 is CSALTVYEQYF. The CDR3 nucleotides read TGCAGCGCCTTGACAGTCTACGAGCAGTACTTC. The J gene is TRBJ2-7, the V gene TRBV29-1, with D maybe TRBD1 (5 bases). V was pared by 7 bases and J by 3 bases, with 10 bases between. CDR1 is SQVTM and CDR2 is ANQGSEA in the germline V gene. The CDR3 totals 11 residues.

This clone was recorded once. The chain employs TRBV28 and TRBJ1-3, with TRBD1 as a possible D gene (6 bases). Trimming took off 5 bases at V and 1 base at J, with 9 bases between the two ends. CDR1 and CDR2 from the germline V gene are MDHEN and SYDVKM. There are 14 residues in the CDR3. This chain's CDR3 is CASSHGQSGNTIYF. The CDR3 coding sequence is TGTGCCAGCAGTCATGGACAGTCTGGAAACACCATATATTTT.

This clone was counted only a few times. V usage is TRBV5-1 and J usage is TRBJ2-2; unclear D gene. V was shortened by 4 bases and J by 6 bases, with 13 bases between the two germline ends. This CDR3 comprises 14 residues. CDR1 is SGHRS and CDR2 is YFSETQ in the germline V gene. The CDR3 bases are TGCGCCAGCAGCGAAAACCAGGTGGCCGGGGAGCTGTTTTTT. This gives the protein CASSENQVAGELFF.

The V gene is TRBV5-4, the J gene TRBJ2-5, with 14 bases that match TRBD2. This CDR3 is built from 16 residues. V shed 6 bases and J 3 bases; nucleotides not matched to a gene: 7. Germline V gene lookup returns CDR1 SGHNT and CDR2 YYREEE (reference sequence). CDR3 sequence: CASTGGLAGGEETQYF. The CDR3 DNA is TGTGCCAGCACTGGAGGACTAGCGGGAGGTGAAGAGACCCAGTACTTC.

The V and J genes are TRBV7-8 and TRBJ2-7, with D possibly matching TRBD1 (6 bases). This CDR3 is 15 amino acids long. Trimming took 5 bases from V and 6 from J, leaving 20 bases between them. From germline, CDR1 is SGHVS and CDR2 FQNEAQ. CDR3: CASSPPGVAGGEQYF. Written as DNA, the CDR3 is TGTGCCAGCAGCCCTCCAGGGGTCGCCGGAGGCGAGCAGTACTTC.

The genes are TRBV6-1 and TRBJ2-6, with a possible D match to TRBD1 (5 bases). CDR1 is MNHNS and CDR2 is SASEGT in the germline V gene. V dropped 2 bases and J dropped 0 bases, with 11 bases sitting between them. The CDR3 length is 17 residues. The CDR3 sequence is CASSEKYRPSGANVLTF. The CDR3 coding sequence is TGTGCCAGCAGTGAAAAATACAGGCCCTCTGGGGCCAACGTCCTGACTTTC.

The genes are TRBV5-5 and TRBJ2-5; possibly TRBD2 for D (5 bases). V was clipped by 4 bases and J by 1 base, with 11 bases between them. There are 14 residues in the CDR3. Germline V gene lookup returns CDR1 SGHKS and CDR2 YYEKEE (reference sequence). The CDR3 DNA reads TGTGCCAGCAGCCCCGTAGGACTCCAAGAGACCCAGTACTTC. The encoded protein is CASSPVGLQETQYF.

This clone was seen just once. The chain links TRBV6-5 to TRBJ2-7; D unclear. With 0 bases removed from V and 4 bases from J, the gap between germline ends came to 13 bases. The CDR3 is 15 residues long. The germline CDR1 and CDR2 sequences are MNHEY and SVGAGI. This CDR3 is CASSYSPPPGYEQYF. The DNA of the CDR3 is TGTGCCAGCAGTTACTCCCCCCCACCCGGGTACGAGCAGTACTTC.

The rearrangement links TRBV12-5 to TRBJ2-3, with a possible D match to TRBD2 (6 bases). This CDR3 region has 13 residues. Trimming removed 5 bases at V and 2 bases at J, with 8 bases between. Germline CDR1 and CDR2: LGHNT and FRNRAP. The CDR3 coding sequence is TGTGCTAGTGGTGGGGGGACCACAGATACGCAGTATTTT. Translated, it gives CASGGGTTDTQYF.

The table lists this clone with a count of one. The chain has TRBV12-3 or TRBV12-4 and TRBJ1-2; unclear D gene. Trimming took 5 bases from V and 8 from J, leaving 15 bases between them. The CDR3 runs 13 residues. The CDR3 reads CASSGVDAGGYTF. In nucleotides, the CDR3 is TGTGCCAGCAGTGGAGTTGATGCCGGCGGCTACACCTTC.

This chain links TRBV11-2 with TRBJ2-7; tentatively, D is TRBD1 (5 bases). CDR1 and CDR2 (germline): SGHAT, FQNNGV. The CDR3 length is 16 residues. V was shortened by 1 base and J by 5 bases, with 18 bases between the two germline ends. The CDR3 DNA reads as TGTGCCAGCAGCTTAGGTTCTCGGCAGGGCGCCCACGAGCAGTACTTC. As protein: CASSLGSRQGAHEQYF.

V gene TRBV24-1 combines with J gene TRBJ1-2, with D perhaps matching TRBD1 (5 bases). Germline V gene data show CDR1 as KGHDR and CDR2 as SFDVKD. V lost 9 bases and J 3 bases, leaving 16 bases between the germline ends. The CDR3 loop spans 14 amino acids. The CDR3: CATGGKGNDYGYTF. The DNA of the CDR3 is TGTGCCACCGGGGGGAAAGGGAACGACTATGGCTACACCTTC.

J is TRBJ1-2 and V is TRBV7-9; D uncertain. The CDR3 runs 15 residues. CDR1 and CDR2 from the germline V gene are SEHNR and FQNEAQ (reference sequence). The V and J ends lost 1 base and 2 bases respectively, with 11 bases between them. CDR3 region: CASSLGVAGNYGYTF. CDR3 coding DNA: TGTGCCAGCAGCTTAGGGGTGGCGGGGAACTATGGCTACACCTTC.

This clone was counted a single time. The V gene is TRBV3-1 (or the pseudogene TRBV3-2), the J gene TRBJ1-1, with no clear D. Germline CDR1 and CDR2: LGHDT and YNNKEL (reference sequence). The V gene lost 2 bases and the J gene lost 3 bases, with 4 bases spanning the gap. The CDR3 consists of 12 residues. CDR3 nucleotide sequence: TGTGCCAGCAGCCAAACTTACACTGAAGCTTTCTTT. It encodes CASSQTYTEAFF.

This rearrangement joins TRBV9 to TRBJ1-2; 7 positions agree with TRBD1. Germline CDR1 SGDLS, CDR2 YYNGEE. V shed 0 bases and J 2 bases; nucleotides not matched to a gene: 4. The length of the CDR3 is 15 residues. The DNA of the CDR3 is TGTGCCAGCAGCGTAGCTGCACAGGGGAACTATGGCTACACCTTC. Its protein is CASSVAAQGNYGYTF.

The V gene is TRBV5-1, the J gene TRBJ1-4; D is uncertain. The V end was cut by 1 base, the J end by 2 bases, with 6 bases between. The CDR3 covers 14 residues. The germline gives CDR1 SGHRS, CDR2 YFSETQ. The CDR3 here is CASSLRATNEKLFF. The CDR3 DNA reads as TGCGCCAGCAGCTTGCGAGCGACTAATGAAAAACTGTTTTTT.

CDR3 loop: CASSVAAAGTGDYEQYF. DNA for the CDR3: TGTGCCAGCAGCGTAGCCGCGGCGGGGACAGGGGACTACGAGCAGTACTTC. V gene TRBV9 combines with J gene TRBJ2-7, with 10 bases aligning to TRBD1. Germline loops: CDR1 SGDLS, CDR2 YYNGEE. This CDR3 has 17 residues. The V segment lost 0 bases and the J segment 3 bases; nucleotides outside the gene matches: 9.

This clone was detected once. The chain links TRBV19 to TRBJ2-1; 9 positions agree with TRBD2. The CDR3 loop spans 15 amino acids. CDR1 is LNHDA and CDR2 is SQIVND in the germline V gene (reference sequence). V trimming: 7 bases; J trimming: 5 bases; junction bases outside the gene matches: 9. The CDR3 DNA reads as TGTGCCAGTACGCTAGCGGGACCCACCAACAATGAGCAGTTCTTC. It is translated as CASTLAGPTNNEQFF.